These 2 T cell receptor beta chains originate from one sample sequenced in a study of blood T cell repertoires in COVID-19. TCRdb's copy holds only in-frame clones and misses some; the assay was immunoSEQ multiplex PCR. The table shows fewer than 40,000 clones, with 70% to 90% occurring only once. The specimen was peripheral blood. The source of these receptors is a woman aged 40 to 50 with active or convalescent COVID-19.

This clone was detected once. V is TRBV7-2 and J is TRBJ2-5; 13 nucleotides align to TRBD2. With 3 bases clipped from V and 2 bases from J, the junction kept 3 bases outside the gene matches. CDR3 length equals 16 residues. Germline CDR1 is SGHTA and CDR2 is FQGNSA. The CDR3 region is CASSLGLAGPQETQYF. CDR3 coding DNA: TGTGCCAGCAGCTTGGGACTAGCGGGGCCTCAAGAGACCCAGTACTTC.

The V and J genes are TRBV6-6 and TRBJ1-6; D not certain. Germline CDR1 is MNHNY and CDR2 is SVGAGI (reference sequence). This CDR3 has 13 residues. V was clipped by 5 bases and J by 11 bases, with 13 bases between them. CDR3 protein: CASSKTWGAPLHF. CDR3 nucleotides: TGTGCCAGCAGTAAAACCTGGGGAGCACCCCTCCACTTT.